This T cell receptor beta chain was recorded in a study of blood T cell repertoires in COVID-19. Looking at the study overall: Samples representing acute and convalescent COVID-19 were sourced from the United States, Italy and Spain.

The CDR3 length is 16 residues. J gave up 3 bases and V 5 bases, and 8 bases lay outside the gene matches. Germline V gene lookup returns CDR1 LNHDA and CDR2 SQIVND (reference sequence). The data were produced by immunoSEQ multiplex PCR, yet TCRdb's version contains in-frame clones alone and is incomplete. The profile shows under 300,000 clones, roughly 84% of them singletons. The V and J genes are TRBV19 and TRBJ2-4, with 9 bases aligning to TRBD2. Sequenced input: peripheral blood. The receptor was derived from a woman in her 40s who had recovered from COVID-19. The CDR3 coding sequence is TGTGCCAGTAGTGAGCTAGCGGGGATGGGCAAAAACATTCAGTACTTC. It yields the protein CASSELAGMGKNIQYF. The whole variable domain, filled in from reference TRBV19 and TRBJ2-4, reads DGGITQSPKYLFRKEGQNVTLSCEQNLNHDAMYWYRQDPGQGLRLIYYSQIVNDFQKGDIAEGYSVSREKKESFPLTVTSAQKNPTAFYLCASSELAGMGKNIQYFGAGTRLSVL.